The clone carrying this T cell receptor (beta chain) was detected ten times or more. CDR3 length equals 13 residues. Trimming took 6 bases from V and 3 from J, leaving 12 bases between them. Germline CDR1 is SGHRS and CDR2 is YFSETQ. Time point given: persistent/refractory GD, antithyroid drugs over 5 years with positive TRAb. PBMC-extracted RNA yielded the TCR library. The data derive from a study of regulatory T cells in long-lasting Graves disease. Building the TCR beta libraries relied on iRepertoire HTBI primers, and CDR3 regions underwent Arm-PCR. As processed by the authors: Among the samples, 60 to 75 TRBV and 14 TRBJ segments were identified. TCRdb ran MiXCR on the multiplex PCR reads and lists one entry per CDR3 protein. TCRdb assigned the V and J calls; the authors' analysis was not used. The sample lists approximately 500,000 distinct CDR3 sequences; 20% to 25% were seen once.

Here the sequenced sample was peripheral blood mononuclear cells (PBMCs), taken when the disease was refractory, from a patient treated with antithyroid drugs. The source of this sequence is a female donor with Graves disease. The chain uses TRBV5-1 and TRBJ1-1, with D possibly being TRBD1 (5 bases). The DNA for the CDR3 is TGCGCCAGCACGGGGGGTTCCGACACTGAAGCTTTCTTT. Encoded protein: CASTGGSDTEAFF.